The 14 T cell receptor beta chains below come from one sample, sequenced in a study of blood T cell repertoires in COVID-19 (TCRdb year 2020). Library preparation was by the immunoSEQ multiplex PCR assay. In its TCRdb copy, this immuneACCESS table keeps in-frame sequences only and misses some clones. Where compared with another copy, unresolved V genes explain less than half of these, and the others have no known cause. Recorded for this sample are under 130,000 clones; 85% of them occurred a single time. Together, the top ten hold under 4.5% of the sample. The sample comprised peripheral blood. The receptors were sampled from a man aged 50-60 years with acute or convalescent COVID-19.

This clone was seen a handful of times. The V gene is TRBV5-4, the J gene TRBJ2-7; a weak D match, TRBD2 (5 bases). This CDR3 is built from 12 residues. V lost 4 bases, J lost 3 bases, and 8 bases lay in between. CDR1 and CDR2 from the germline V gene are SGHNT and YYREEE (reference sequence). The CDR3 nucleotides read TGTGCCAGCAGCCCGGGGAACTACGAGCAGTACTTC. It specifies CASSPGNYEQYF.

This clone was picked up one time. The V gene is TRBV7-8, the J gene TRBJ2-7; TRBD2 agrees at 12 bases. The CDR3 sequence is 16 residues long. The V gene's germline CDR1 is SGHVS and CDR2 FQNEAQ. J gave up 2 bases and V 6 bases, and 8 bases lay outside the gene matches. CDR3 amino acids: CASSSRTSGMAYEQYF. The DNA of the CDR3 is TGTGCCAGCAGTTCTCGGACTAGCGGGATGGCCTACGAGCAGTACTTC.

The V call is TRBV19, the J call TRBJ2-2; a possible D gene is TRBD2 (5 bases). Germline loops: CDR1 LNHDA, CDR2 SQIVND (reference sequence). V was clipped by 1 base and J by 6 bases, with 12 bases between them. CDR3 length equals 15 residues. The CDR3 here is CASSIVASLSGELFF. The CDR3 DNA sequence: TGTGCCAGTAGTATAGTTGCTAGCTTATCCGGGGAGCTGTTTTTT.

This chain joins TRBV7-9 and TRBJ1-4; weak D call: TRBD1 (6 bases). V shed 1 base and J shed 7 bases, with 16 bases lying between them. The CDR3 consists of 16 residues. Germline loops: CDR1 SEHNR, CDR2 FQNEAQ (reference sequence). CDR3 in amino acids: CASSLGERGSVEKLFF. CDR3 DNA sequence: TGTGCCAGCAGCTTAGGAGAGAGGGGGTCGGTTGAAAAACTGTTTTTT.

The J gene is TRBJ1-4, the V gene TRBV6-5; the D is unclear. Per the germline V gene, CDR1 is MNHEY and CDR2 is SVGAGI. The V end lost 6 bases, the J end lost 0 bases, and 11 bases lay between the germline ends. This CDR3 spans 15 amino acids. CDR3 loop: CASSSQRATNEKLFF. CDR3 nucleotide sequence: TGTGCCAGCAGCTCCCAGAGGGCAACTAATGAAAAACTGTTTTTT.

This chain uses TRBV28 with TRBJ1-5; no definite D call. V lost 4 bases and J lost 2, with 15 bases in between. Germline loops: CDR1 MDHEN, CDR2 SYDVKM. The CDR3 consists of 16 residues. The CDR3 reads CASSSLNGGGNQPQHF. The CDR3 coding sequence is TGTGCCAGCAGTTCCCTCAACGGAGGTGGCAATCAGCCCCAGCATTTT.

The chain couples TRBV11-2 to TRBJ2-5; weak D call: TRBD2 (6 bases). CDR1 and CDR2 (germline): SGHAT, FQNNGV. V gave up 1 base and J gave up 1 base, with 7 bases separating them. The CDR3 has 14 amino acids. CDR3 protein: CASSLAGAQETQYF. The DNA for the CDR3 is TGTGCCAGCAGCTTAGCGGGAGCCCAAGAGACCCAGTACTTC.

V is TRBV18 and J is TRBJ1-2, with D tentatively TRBD1 (5 bases). Per germline, CDR1 KGHSH and CDR2 LQKENI. The length of the CDR3 is 13 residues. The V gene lost 2 bases and the J gene lost 5 bases, with 9 bases spanning the gap. DNA for the CDR3: TGTGCCAGCTCACCAGGGACTGAATATGGCTACACCTTC. Amino acids: CASSPGTEYGYTF.

This chain connects TRBV19 to TRBJ1-3, with unresolved D. The germline V gene has CDR1 LNHDA and CDR2 SQIVND (reference sequence). This CDR3 comprises 15 residues. V gave up 8 bases and J gave up 0 bases, with 14 bases separating them. For the CDR3, the DNA is TGTGCCAGTTCTAGGAGGTTGTCCTCTGGAAACACCATATATTTT. Its translation: CASSRRLSSGNTIYF.

CDR3 region: CASSPGQGRTEAFF. CDR3 DNA: TGTGCCAGCAGCCCGGGACAGGGGCGAACTGAAGCTTTCTTT. The chain combines TRBV7-3 with TRBJ1-1; 10 bases are shared with TRBD1. The CDR3 covers 14 residues. The ends lost 5 bases at V and 5 bases at J; junction bases unmatched: 5. CDR1 and CDR2 (germline): SGHTA, FQGTGA.

This chain joins TRBV6-2 or TRBV6-3 and TRBJ1-2, with unresolved D. Per the germline V gene, CDR1 is MNHEY and CDR2 is SVGEGT. The CDR3 is 13 residues long. The V end lost 2 bases, the J end lost 3 bases, and 7 bases lay between the germline ends. The CDR3 reads CASSYGSHYGYTF. The CDR3 bases are TGTGCCAGCAGTTACGGTAGTCACTATGGCTACACCTTC.

The chain carries TRBV12-5 and TRBJ2-1; 11 bases line up with TRBD1. Germline CDR1 reads LGHNT; CDR2 reads FRNRAP. The CDR3 runs 15 residues. Trimming at V came to 4 bases and at J to 2 bases, leaving 1 base not matched to a gene. The CDR3 DNA sequence: TGTGCTAGTGGTTGGGGACAGGGGGCCTACAATGAGCAGTTCTTC. As protein: CASGWGQGAYNEQFF. Supplemented by reference TRBV12-5 and TRBJ2-1, the full variable domain reads DARVTQTPRHKVTEMGQEVTMRCQPILGHNTVFWYRQTMMQGLELLAYFRNRAPLDDSGMPKDRFSAEMPDATLATLKIQPSEPRDSAVYFCASGWGQGAYNEQFFGPGTRLTVL.

V is TRBV6-5 and J is TRBJ1-1, with D tentatively TRBD1 (6 bases). Trimming took off 4 bases at V and 0 bases at J, with 12 bases between the two ends. Looked up from germline, CDR1 is MNHEY and CDR2 is SVGAGI. The CDR3 runs 15 residues. The chain's CDR3 is CASSSPGHLNTEAFF. The CDR3 DNA reads TGTGCCAGCAGTTCCCCGGGACATTTGAACACTGAAGCTTTCTTT.

This sequence joins TRBV7-2 and TRBJ1-1; no reliable D call. V gave up 5 bases and J gave up 1 base, with 14 bases separating them. Germline V lookup: CDR1 SGHTA, CDR2 FQGNSA. CDR3 length: 15 residues. The CDR3 here is CASSTLSRGNTEAFF. Here the CDR3 DNA reads TGTGCCAGCAGCACCCTAAGTCGGGGGAACACTGAAGCTTTCTTT.